The next 24 T cell receptor beta chains were all read from a single sample in a study of T cell repertoires in cytomegalovirus infection (dated by TCRdb to about 2019). The treatment or condition tag for this specimen amounts to: in vitro stimulation with specific CMV peptide epitopes to enrich CMV-specific T cells. This sample was sequenced with an Illumina HiSeq 1500. TCRdb itself trimmed the public reads at Q25 with fastp, ran MiXCR and retained productive beta chains. Under each unique CDR3 protein, matching rows form one entry showing the most common genes and DNA. This sample has roughly 860,000 distinct CDR3 sequences in its table, and 30% to 35% of those were observed once. The ten largest clones add up to about an eighth of the sample. Their antigen targets remain unknown. This material consisted of cultured CD8+ T cells from PBMCs, taken from culture after CMV antigen stimulation. All receptors derive from a human donor in good health (CMV status not recorded). Some clones in this sample may be carry-over from other donors' samples.

This clonotype was counted many times. J is TRBJ1-4 and V is TRBV27; a possible D gene is TRBD1 (6 bases). V lost 5 bases to trimming and J lost 8 bases, with 18 bases between them. Per the germline V gene, CDR1 is MNHEY and CDR2 is SMNVEV (reference sequence). CDR3 length: 15 amino acids. The CDR3 here is CASSRAGDPWEKLFF. The CDR3 coding sequence is TGTGCCAGCAGTAGAGCAGGGGATCCTTGGGAAAAACTGTTTTTT. Drawing the rest from reference TRBV27 and TRBJ1-4, the complete variable domain is EAQVTQNPRYLITVTGKKLTVTCSQNMNHEYMSWYRQDPGLGLRQIYYSMNVEVTDKGDVPEGYKVSRKEKRNFPLILESPSPNQTSLYFCASSRAGDPWEKLFFGSGTQLSVL.

This clonotype has only a few counts. The chain combines TRBV12-3 or TRBV12-4 with TRBJ2-7, with D unclear. V lost 2 bases and J lost 0, with 8 bases in between. The CDR3 is made up of 14 amino acids. Here the CDR3 DNA reads TGTGCCAGCAGTTTATCCCTCTACTCCTACGAGCAGTACTTC. Translating it yields CASSLSLYSYEQYF.

The chain uses TRBV9 and TRBJ2-3, with 8 bases identical to TRBD2. Trimming cost V 5 bases and J 4 bases; bases outside gene matches: 12. Germline V lookup: CDR1 SGDLS, CDR2 YYNGEE. The CDR3 runs to 16 residues. The CDR3 bases are TGTGCCAGCAGTCCTAGGAGCGGGGGAAGGGCAGATACGCAGTATTTT. This encodes CASSPRSGGRADTQYF.

The chain combines TRBV12-3 or TRBV12-4 with TRBJ2-2, with 7 bases aligning to TRBD1. The CDR3 contains 15 residues. Unmatched junction bases numbered 7, after V lost 7 bases and J lost 2 bases. Written as DNA, the CDR3 is TGTGCCAGCAAGGGGGACAGACTAAACACCGGGGAGCTGTTTTTT. Its protein product is CASKGDRLNTGELFF.

This clonotype is medium-sized in the sample. V usage is TRBV7-3 and J usage is TRBJ2-3; D remains unclear. The CDR3 length is 17 residues. V was shortened by 3 bases and J by 1 base, with 17 bases between the two germline ends. Per germline, CDR1 SGHTA and CDR2 FQGTGA. The DNA of the CDR3 is TGTGCCAGCAGCTTTCAGGCGTGGGGTGGTGGCACAGATACGCAGTATTTT. This encodes CASSFQAWGGGTDTQYF.

This clonotype appeared once. The rearrangement uses TRBV4-1 and TRBJ1-2, with 9 bases lining up with TRBD1. CDR3 length: 15 residues. The trim removed 1 base at V and 6 bases at J, leaving 6 bases unmatched. CDR1 and CDR2 from the germline V gene are MGHRA and YSYEKL. Written as DNA, the CDR3 is TGCGCCAGCAGCCAAGGGGGTCGGACAGGGGATGGCTACACCTTC. This codes for CASSQGGRTGDGYTF.

This clonotype has ten or more counts. V gene TRBV2 combines with J gene TRBJ2-3; 7 bases are shared with TRBD2. V was clipped by 3 bases and J by 0 bases; unmatched bases: 24. CDR1 and CDR2 (germline): SNHLY, FYNNEI. The CDR3 loop spans 22 amino acids. CDR3 amino acids: CASSDPRLRPSGRPSSTDTQYF. In DNA, the CDR3 is TGTGCCAGCAGTGATCCCCGCTTACGGCCTAGCGGACGCCCTTCTAGCACAGATACGCAGTATTTT.

This clonotype was picked up many times. J is TRBJ1-5 and V is TRBV9; D might be TRBD1 (5 bases). CDR3 length: 15 residues. V lost 4 bases and J lost 2, with 13 bases in between. Germline lookup yields CDR1 SGDLS and CDR2 YYNGEE. The CDR3 DNA reads TGTGCCAGCAGCACATCAGGGTCCGGCAATCAGCCCCAGCATTTT. Its protein product is CASSTSGSGNQPQHF.

The chain combines TRBV7-4 with TRBJ1-2; D gene unclear. Germline-derived CDR1 and CDR2 are SGHVT and SQSDAQ. V was clipped by 4 bases and J by 8 bases, with 14 bases between them. The CDR3 has 13 residues. CDR3 in amino acids: CASSYDGSRGYTF. The CDR3 DNA is TGTGCCAGCAGCTACGACGGCTCGCGCGGCTACACCTTC.

The V call is TRBV6-2 or TRBV6-3, the J call TRBJ2-5; D is ambiguous. Looked up from germline, CDR1 is MNHEY and CDR2 is SVGEGT. Trimming removed 0 bases at V and 2 bases at J, with 7 bases between. This CDR3 spans 14 amino acids. In DNA form, the CDR3 reads TGTGCCAGCAGTTACTCGAAACGTCAAGAGACCCAGTACTTC. Protein: CASSYSKRQETQYF.

This clonotype came up once. The CDR3 DNA reads as TGTGCCAGCAGCTCCCTCACTGACAGGACCGGCTACGAGCAGTACTTC. Amino acids: CASSSLTDRTGYEQYF. V gene TRBV7-6 combines with J gene TRBJ2-7; maybe TRBD1 (6 bases). V dropped 4 bases and J dropped 3 bases, with 19 bases sitting between them. CDR3 length equals 16 residues. The V gene's germline CDR1 is SGHVS and CDR2 FNYEAQ.

V gene TRBV19 combines with J gene TRBJ2-7; possible D gene TRBD2, 6 bases. V gave up 5 bases and J gave up 2 bases, with 19 bases separating them. This CDR3 spans 16 amino acids. CDR1 and CDR2 (germline): LNHDA, SQIVND (reference sequence). The CDR3 spells CASSPRGGLLTYEQYF. DNA for the CDR3: TGTGCCAGTAGTCCTAGAGGAGGGCTTCTAACCTACGAGCAGTACTTC.

This clonotype was found many times. The chain links TRBV7-9 to TRBJ1-1; D perhaps matches TRBD1 (6 bases). Germline V gene data show CDR1 as SEHNR and CDR2 as FQNEAQ (reference sequence). The V gene lost 1 base and the J gene lost 4 bases, with 10 bases spanning the gap. The CDR3 consists of 14 residues. CDR3 residues: CASSLGRGSTEAFF. The CDR3 region has the DNA TGTGCCAGCAGCTTAGGCAGGGGAAGCACTGAAGCTTTCTTT.

This chain connects TRBV6-5 to TRBJ2-2; TRBD2 matches at 7 bases. V lost 4 bases and J lost 7; bases outside the gene matches: 9. Per the germline V gene, CDR1 is MNHEY and CDR2 is SVGAGI. This CDR3 is built from 15 residues. CDR3 loop: CASSSFTSVGGELFF. The DNA of the CDR3 is TGTGCCAGCAGTTCCTTCACTAGCGTGGGCGGGGAGCTGTTTTTT.

V usage is TRBV13 and J usage is TRBJ2-7, with TRBD2 matching over 7 bases. Trimming removed 3 bases from V and 3 bases from J; junction bases left unmatched: 5. From germline, CDR1 is PRHDT and CDR2 FYEKMQ (reference sequence). The CDR3 is 14 amino acids. The CDR3 here is CASSLGLPNYEQYF. For the CDR3, the DNA is TGTGCCAGCAGCTTGGGACTACCTAACTACGAGCAGTACTTC. The variable domain in full, with the rest retrieved from reference TRBV13 and TRBJ2-7, is AAGVIQSPRHLIKEKRETATLKCYPIPRHDTVYWYQQGPGQDPQFLISFYEKMQSDKGSIPDRFSAQQFSDYHSELNMSSLELGDSALYFCASSLGLPNYEQYFGPGTRLTVT.

In its sample, this clonotype was seen many times. V and J are TRBV7-4 and TRBJ1-1, with D possibly TRBD1 on 5 matching bases. Trimming pared 2 bases from V and 1 base from J, leaving 17 bases between. Germline assignment: CDR1 SGHVT and CDR2 SQSDAQ. The CDR3 has 17 amino acids. This CDR3 is CASSLFAGVIQNTEAFF. The CDR3 DNA reads TGTGCCAGCAGCTTATTCGCGGGGGTAATCCAGAACACTGAAGCTTTCTTT.

This clonotype has a handful of counts. This chain uses TRBV14 with TRBJ2-2; 7 bases map to TRBD1. This CDR3 has 18 residues. The V segment lost 0 bases and the J segment 7 bases; nucleotides outside the gene matches: 14. CDR1 and CDR2 (germline): SGHDN, FVKESK. The CDR3 loop reads CASSQEVFYGTANGELFF. CDR3 nucleotide sequence: TGTGCCAGCAGCCAAGAAGTGTTTTATGGGACAGCGAACGGGGAGCTGTTTTTT.

CDR3 coding DNA: TGCGCCAGCAGCCAAGACTCTAGCGGGAGCTCCTACAATGAGCAGTTCTTC. It is translated as CASSQDSSGSSYNEQFF. The chain combines TRBV4-1 with TRBJ2-1, with 10 nucleotides matching TRBD2. The CDR3 covers 17 residues. The junction had 2 bases not matched to a gene; V was cut back by 0 bases and J by 0 bases. The germline gives CDR1 MGHRA, CDR2 YSYEKL.

In its sample, this clonotype was seen once. The CDR3 bases are TGTGCCAGCAGCCCCCCTCCTAGCACTGAAGCTTTCTTT. It codes for CASSPPPSTEAFF. This chain connects TRBV7-1 to TRBJ1-1; D remains unclear. TRBV7-1 is treated as an ORF (open reading frame) with a function not yet certain. Trimming took off 5 bases at V and 4 bases at J, with 11 bases between the two ends. This CDR3 has 13 amino acids.

This clonotype was recorded only once. The chain has TRBV19 and TRBJ1-6, with TRBD1 matching 10 bases. The CDR3 is 14 residues long. Germline CDR1 and CDR2: LNHDA and SQIVND (reference sequence). V lost 6 bases to trimming and J lost 8 bases; unmatched junction nucleotides: 4. The DNA of the CDR3 is TGTGCCAGTAGCATGACAGGGGGCTATTCACCCCTCCACTTT. Its translation: CASSMTGGYSPLHF.

This chain joins TRBV12-3 or TRBV12-4 and TRBJ2-1; D may be TRBD2 (5 bases). This CDR3 contains 15 residues. Trimming left V 6 bases short and J 6 bases short, with 18 bases between. The CDR3 loop is CASRLDGGRSNEQFF. The DNA for the CDR3 is TGTGCCAGCAGGCTGGACGGAGGAAGGAGCAATGAGCAGTTCTTC.

This clonotype was counted ten times or more. The chain recombines TRBV7-8 with TRBJ2-7, with TRBD1 matching 7 bases. The trim removed 5 bases at V and 0 bases at J, leaving 7 bases unmatched. The CDR3 is 15 amino acids. Germline CDR1 reads SGHVS; CDR2 reads FQNEAQ. The CDR3 is CASSLTGWDSYEQYF. For the CDR3, the DNA is TGTGCCAGCAGCCTGACAGGGTGGGACTCCTACGAGCAGTACTTC.

This clonotype was found a few times. The genes are TRBV19 and TRBJ2-7, with 9 bases fitting TRBD1. Losses at the gene ends were 4 bases for V and 2 bases for J; bases not matched to a gene: 9. Germline CDR1 is LNHDA and CDR2 is SQIVND (reference sequence). The CDR3 has 16 amino acids. Here the CDR3 reads CASSNIPRDRAYEQYV. CDR3 DNA sequence: TGTGCCAGTAGTAACATTCCCCGGGACAGGGCCTACGAGCAGTACGTC.

This clonotype has at least ten counts. This chain links TRBV12-3 or TRBV12-4 with TRBJ1-1; D gene uncertain. CDR3 length: 13 residues. V was cut by 3 bases and J by 1 base, with 6 bases left in between. CDR3 in DNA: TGTGCCAGCAGTTTTGTACGGAACACTGAAGCTTTCTTT. Protein: CASSFVRNTEAFF.